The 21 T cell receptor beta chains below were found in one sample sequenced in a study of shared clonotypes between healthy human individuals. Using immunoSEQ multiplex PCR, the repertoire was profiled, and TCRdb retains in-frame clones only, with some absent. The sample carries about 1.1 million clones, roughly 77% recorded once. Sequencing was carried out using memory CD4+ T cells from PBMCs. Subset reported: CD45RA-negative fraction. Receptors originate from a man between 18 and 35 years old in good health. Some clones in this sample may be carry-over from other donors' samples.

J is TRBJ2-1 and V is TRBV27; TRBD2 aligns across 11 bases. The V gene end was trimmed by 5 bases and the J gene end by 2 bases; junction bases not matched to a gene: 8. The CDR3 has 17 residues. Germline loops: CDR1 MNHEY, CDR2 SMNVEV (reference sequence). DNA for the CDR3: TGTGCCAGCAGTGGGACTATAGCGGGAGGGACCTACAATGAGCAGTTCTTC. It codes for CASSGTIAGGTYNEQFF.

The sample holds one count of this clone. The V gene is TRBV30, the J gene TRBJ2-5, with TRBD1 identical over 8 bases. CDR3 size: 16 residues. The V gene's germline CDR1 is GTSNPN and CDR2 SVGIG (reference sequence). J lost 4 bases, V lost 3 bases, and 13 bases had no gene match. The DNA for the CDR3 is TGTGCCTGGAGAGTGCCTGGAGCCAGGGGGCGAGAGACCCAGTACTTC. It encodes CAWRVPGARGRETQYF.

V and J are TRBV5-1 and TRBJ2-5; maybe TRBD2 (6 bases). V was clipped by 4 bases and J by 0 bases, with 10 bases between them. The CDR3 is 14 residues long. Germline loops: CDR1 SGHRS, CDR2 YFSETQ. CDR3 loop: CASSISSDQETQYF. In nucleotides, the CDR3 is TGCGCCAGCAGCATATCTAGCGACCAAGAGACCCAGTACTTC.

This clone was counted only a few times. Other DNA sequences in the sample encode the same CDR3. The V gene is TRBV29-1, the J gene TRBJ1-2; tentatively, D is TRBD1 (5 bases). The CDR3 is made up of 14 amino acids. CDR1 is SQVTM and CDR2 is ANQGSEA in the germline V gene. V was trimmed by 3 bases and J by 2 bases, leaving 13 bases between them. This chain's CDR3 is CSVEGRGLNYGYTF. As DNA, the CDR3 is TGCAGCGTTGAGGGACGGGGCCTCAACTATGGCTACACCTTC.

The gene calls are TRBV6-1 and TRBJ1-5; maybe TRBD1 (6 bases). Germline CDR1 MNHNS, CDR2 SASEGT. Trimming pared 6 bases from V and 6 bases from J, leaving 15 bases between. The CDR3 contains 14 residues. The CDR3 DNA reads TGTGCCAGCAGCCAAAACAGGGTAGGTCAGCCCCAGCATTTT. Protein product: CASSQNRVGQPQHF.

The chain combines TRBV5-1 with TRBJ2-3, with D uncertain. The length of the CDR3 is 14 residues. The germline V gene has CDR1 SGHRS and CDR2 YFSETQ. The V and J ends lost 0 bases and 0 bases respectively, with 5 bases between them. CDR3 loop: CASSLEESTDTQYF. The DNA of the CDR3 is TGCGCCAGCAGCTTGGAGGAAAGCACAGATACGCAGTATTTT.

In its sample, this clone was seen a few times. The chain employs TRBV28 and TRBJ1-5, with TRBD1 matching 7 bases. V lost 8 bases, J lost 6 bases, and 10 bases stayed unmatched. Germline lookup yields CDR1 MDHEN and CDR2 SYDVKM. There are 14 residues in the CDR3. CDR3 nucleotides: TGTGCCAGCCACTCCAGGGGGGGCGGTCAGCCCCAGCATTTT. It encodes CASHSRGGGQPQHF.

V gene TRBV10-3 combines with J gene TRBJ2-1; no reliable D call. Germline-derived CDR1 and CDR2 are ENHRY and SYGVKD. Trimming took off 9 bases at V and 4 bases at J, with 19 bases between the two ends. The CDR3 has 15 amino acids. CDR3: CAISRQDQRYNEQFF. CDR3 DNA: TGTGCCATTAGCCGACAAGACCAAAGATACAATGAGCAGTTCTTC.

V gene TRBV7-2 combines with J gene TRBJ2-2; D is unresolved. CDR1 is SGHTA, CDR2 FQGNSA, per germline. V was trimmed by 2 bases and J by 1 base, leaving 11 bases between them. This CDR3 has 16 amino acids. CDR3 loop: CASSLTPAGNTGELFF. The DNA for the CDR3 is TGTGCCAGCAGCTTAACCCCAGCCGGGAACACCGGGGAGCTGTTTTTT.

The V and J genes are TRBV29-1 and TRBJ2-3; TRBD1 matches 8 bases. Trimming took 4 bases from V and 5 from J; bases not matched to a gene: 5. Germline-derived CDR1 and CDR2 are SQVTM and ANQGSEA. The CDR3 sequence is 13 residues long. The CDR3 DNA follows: TGCAGCGTTGCAGGGGGCCAGGGAGATACGCAGTATTTT. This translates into CSVAGGQGDTQYF.

The CDR3 nucleotides read TGTGCCAGCAGCCCCGACAGGGACCACGAGCAGTACTTC. Translating it yields CASSPDRDHEQYF. The V gene is TRBV28, the J gene TRBJ2-7; 7 bases fit TRBD1. The CDR3 loop spans 13 amino acids. The germline gives CDR1 MDHEN, CDR2 SYDVKM. J lost 5 bases, V lost 6 bases, and 7 bases had no gene match.

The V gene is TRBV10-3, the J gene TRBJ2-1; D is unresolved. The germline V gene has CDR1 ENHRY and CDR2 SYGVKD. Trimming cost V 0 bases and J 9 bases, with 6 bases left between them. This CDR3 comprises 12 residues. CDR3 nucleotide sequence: TGTGCCATCAGTGAGTCGGGCGGTGAGCAGTTCTTC. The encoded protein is CAISESGGEQFF.

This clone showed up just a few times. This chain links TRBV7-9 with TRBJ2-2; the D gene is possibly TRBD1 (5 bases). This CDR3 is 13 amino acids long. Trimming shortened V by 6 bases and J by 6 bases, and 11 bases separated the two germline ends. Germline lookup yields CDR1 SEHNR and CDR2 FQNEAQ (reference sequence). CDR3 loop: CASRPQGAGELFF. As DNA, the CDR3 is TGTGCCAGCAGACCTCAGGGCGCCGGGGAGCTGTTTTTT.

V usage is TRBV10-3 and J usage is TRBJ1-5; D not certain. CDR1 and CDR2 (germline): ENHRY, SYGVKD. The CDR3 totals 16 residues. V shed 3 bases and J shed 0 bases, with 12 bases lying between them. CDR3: CAISEGRAYSNQPQHF. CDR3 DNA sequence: TGTGCCATCAGTGAAGGTAGAGCCTATAGCAATCAGCCCCAGCATTTT.

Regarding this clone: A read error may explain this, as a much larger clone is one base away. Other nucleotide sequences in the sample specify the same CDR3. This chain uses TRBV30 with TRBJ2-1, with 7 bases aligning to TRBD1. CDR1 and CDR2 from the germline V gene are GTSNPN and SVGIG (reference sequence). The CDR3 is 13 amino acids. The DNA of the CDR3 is TGCGCCTCGGACAGGATAACCTACAATGAGCAGTTCTTC. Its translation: CASDRITYNEQFF.

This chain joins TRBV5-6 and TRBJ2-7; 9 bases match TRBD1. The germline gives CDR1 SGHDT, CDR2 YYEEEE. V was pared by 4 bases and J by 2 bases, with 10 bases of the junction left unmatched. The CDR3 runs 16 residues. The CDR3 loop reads CASSSWGQGYTYEQYF. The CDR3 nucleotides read TGTGCCAGCAGCAGTTGGGGACAGGGTTACACCTACGAGCAGTACTTC.

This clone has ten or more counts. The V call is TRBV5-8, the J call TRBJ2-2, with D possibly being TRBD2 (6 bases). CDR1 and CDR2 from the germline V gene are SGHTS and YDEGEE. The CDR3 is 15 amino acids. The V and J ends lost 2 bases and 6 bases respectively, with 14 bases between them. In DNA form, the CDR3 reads TGTGCCAGCAGCTTTCGGAGGGATATGGCCGGGGAGCTGTTTTTT. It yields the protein CASSFRRDMAGELFF.

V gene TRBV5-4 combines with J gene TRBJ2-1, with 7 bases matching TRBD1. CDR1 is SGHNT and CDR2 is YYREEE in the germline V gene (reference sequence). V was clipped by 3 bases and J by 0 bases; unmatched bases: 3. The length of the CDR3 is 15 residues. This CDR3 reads CASSSGQISYNEQFF. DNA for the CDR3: TGTGCCAGCAGCTCGGGACAGATCTCCTACAATGAGCAGTTCTTC.

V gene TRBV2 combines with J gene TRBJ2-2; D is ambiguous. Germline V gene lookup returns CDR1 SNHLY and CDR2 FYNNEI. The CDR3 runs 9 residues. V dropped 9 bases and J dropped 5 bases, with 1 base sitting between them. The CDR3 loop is CARTGELFF. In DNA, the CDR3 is TGTGCCAGAACCGGGGAGCTGTTTTTT.

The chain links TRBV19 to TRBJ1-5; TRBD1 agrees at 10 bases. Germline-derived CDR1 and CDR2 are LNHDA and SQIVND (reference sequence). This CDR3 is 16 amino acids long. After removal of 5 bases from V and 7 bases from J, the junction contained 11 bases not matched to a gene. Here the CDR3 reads CASSVLPGQGHQPQHF. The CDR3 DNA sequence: TGTGCCAGTAGTGTGCTCCCGGGACAGGGGCACCAGCCCCAGCATTTT.

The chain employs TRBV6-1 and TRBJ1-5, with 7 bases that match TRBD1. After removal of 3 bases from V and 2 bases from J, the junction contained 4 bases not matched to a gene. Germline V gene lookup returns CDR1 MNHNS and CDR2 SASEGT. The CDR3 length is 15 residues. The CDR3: CASSDLRGGNQPQHF. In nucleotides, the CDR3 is TGTGCCAGCAGTGACCTCAGGGGGGGCAATCAGCCCCAGCATTTT.